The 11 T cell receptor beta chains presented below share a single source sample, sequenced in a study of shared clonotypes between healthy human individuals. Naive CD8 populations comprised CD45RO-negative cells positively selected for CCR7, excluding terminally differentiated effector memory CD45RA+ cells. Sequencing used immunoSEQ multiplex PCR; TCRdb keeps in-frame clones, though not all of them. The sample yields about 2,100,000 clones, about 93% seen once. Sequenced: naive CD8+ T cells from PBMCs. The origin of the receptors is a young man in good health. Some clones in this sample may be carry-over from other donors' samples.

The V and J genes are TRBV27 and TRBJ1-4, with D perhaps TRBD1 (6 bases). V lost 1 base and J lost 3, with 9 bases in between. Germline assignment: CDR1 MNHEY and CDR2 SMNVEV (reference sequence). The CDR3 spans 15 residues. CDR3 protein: CASSLWEGANEKLFF. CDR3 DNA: TGTGCCAGCAGTTTATGGGAGGGGGCTAATGAAAAACTGTTTTTT.

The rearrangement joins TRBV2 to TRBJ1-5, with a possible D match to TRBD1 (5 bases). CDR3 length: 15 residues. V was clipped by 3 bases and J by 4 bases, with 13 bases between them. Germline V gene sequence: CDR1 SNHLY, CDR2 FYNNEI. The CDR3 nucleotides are TGTGCCAGCAGTGAGGGGCCAGGGCCAAATCAGCCCCAGCATTTT. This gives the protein CASSEGPGPNQPQHF.

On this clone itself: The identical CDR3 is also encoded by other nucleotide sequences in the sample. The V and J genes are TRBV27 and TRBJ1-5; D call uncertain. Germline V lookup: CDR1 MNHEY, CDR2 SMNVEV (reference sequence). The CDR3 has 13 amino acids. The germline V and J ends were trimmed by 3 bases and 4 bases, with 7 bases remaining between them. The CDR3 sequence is CASSFGRNQPQHF. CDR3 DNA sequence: TGTGCCAGCAGTTTCGGGAGAAATCAGCCCCAGCATTTT.

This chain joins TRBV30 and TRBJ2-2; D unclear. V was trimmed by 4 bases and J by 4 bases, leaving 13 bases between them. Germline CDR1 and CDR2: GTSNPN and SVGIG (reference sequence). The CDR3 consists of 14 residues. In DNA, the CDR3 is TGTGCCTGGACACCCTGGGGTTCCACCGGGGAGCTGTTTTTT. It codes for CAWTPWGSTGELFF. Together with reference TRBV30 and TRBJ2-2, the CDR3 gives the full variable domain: SQTIHQWPATLVQPVGSPLSLECTVEGTSNPNLYWYRQAAGRGLQLLFYSVGIGQISSEVPQNLSASRPQDRQFILSSKKLLLSDSGFYLCAWTPWGSTGELFFGEGSRLTVL.

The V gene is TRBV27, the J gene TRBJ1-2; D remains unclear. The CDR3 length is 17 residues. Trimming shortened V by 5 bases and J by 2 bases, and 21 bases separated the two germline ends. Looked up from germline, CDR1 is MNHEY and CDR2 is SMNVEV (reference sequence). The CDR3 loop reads CASSPTLATGVNYGYTF. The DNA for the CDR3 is TGTGCCAGCAGTCCGACGTTGGCCACGGGTGTAAACTATGGCTACACCTTC.

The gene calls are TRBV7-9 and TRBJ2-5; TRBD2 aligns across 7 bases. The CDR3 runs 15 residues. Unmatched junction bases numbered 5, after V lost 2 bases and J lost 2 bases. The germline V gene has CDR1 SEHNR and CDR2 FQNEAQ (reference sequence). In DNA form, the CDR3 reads TGTGCCAGCAGCTTAAGGGTCGGGAGGCAAGAGACCCAGTACTTC. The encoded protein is CASSLRVGRQETQYF. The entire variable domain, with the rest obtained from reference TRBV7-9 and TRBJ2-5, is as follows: DTGVSQNPRHKITKRGQNVTFRCDPISEHNRLYWYRQTLGQGPEFLTYFQNEAQLEKSRLLSDRFSAERPKGSFSTLEIQRTEQGDSAMYLCASSLRVGRQETQYFGPGTRLLVL.

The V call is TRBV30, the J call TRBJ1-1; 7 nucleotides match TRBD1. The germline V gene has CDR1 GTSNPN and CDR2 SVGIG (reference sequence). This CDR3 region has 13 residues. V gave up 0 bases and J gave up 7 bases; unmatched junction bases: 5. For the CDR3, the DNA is TGTGCCTGGAGTGTAGCCAGGGGGGTTGAAGCTTTCTTT. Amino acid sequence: CAWSVARGVEAFF.

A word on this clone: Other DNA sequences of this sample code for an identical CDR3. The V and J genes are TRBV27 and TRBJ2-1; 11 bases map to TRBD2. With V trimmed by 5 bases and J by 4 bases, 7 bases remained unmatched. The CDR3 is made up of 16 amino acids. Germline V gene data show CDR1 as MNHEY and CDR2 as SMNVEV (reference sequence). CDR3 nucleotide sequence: TGTGCCAGCAGTCCCCTCGGGACTAGCGGATACAATGAGCAGTTCTTC. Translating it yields CASSPLGTSGYNEQFF.

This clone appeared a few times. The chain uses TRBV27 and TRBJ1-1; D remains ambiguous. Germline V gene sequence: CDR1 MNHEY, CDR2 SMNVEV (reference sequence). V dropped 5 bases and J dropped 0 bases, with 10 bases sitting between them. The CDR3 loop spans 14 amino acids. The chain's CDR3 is CASSAGKMNTEAFF. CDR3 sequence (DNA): TGTGCCAGCAGTGCAGGAAAGATGAACACTGAAGCTTTCTTT.

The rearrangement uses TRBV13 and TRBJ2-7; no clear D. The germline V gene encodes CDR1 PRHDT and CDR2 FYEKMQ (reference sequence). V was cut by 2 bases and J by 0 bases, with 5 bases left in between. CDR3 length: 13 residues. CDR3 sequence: CASSLRVSYEQYF. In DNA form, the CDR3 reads TGTGCCAGCAGCTTAAGGGTCTCCTACGAGCAGTACTTC. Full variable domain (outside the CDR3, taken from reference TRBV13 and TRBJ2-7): AAGVIQSPRHLIKEKRETATLKCYPIPRHDTVYWYQQGPGQDPQFLISFYEKMQSDKGSIPDRFSAQQFSDYHSELNMSSLELGDSALYFCASSLRVSYEQYFGPGTRLTVT.

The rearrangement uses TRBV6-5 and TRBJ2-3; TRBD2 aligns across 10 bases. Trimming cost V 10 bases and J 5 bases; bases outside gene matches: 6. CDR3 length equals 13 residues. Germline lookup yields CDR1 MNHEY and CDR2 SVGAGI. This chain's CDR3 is CATLAGGLDTQYF. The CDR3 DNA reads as TGTGCCACTTTAGCGGGAGGTTTAGATACGCAGTATTTT.